Listed here are 10 T cell receptor beta chains from one sample, sequenced in a study of cytomegalovirus exposure and HLA in healthy donors. Primers included in the PCR were 60 Vbeta and 13 Jbeta primers. TCRdb's copy holds only in-frame clones and misses some; the assay was immunoSEQ multiplex PCR. The sample includes 55,000 to 75,000 clones, around 69% of them seen just once. Sample: PBMCs. The receptors shown here come from a human donor in good health.

V and J are TRBV12-5 and TRBJ2-6, with 11 bases fitting TRBD1. The CDR3 sequence is 17 residues long. CDR1 LGHNT and CDR2 FRNRAP come from the germline V gene. V shed 8 bases and J 3 bases; nucleotides not matched to a gene: 9. The CDR3 sequence is CASSPGQGEGGANVLTF. The CDR3 DNA sequence: TGTGCTAGTTCCCCGGGACAGGGGGAAGGTGGGGCCAACGTCCTGACTTTC.

This clone has only a few counts. The CDR3 bases are TGCGCCAGCAGCTTGGGGGACTCTCTCAATGAGCAGTTCTTC. It codes for CASSLGDSLNEQFF. The rearrangement joins TRBV5-1 to TRBJ2-1; D is possibly TRBD2 (6 bases). Trimming stripped 0 bases from V and 6 bases from J, with 10 bases between. This CDR3 has 14 amino acids. Germline values: CDR1 SGHRS, CDR2 YFSETQ. Based on the CDR3 plus reference TRBV5-1 and TRBJ2-1, the full variable domain is KAGVTQTPRYLIKTRGQQVTLSCSPISGHRSVSWYQQTPGQGLQFLFEYFSETQRNKGNFPGRFSGRQFSNSRSEMNVSTLELGDSALYLCASSLGDSLNEQFFGPGTRLTVL.

J is TRBJ2-5 and V is TRBV27, with 9 bases that match TRBD1. V lost 6 bases to trimming and J lost 5 bases; unmatched junction nucleotides: 7. This CDR3 is 14 amino acids long. CDR1 and CDR2 (germline): MNHEY, SMNVEV (reference sequence). For the CDR3, the DNA is TGTGCCAGCAGCCGGGACAGGGAGTACGAGACCCAGTACTTC. Translating it yields CASSRDREYETQYF.

This clone was seen a handful of times. The V call is TRBV7-8, the J call TRBJ2-7; TRBD2 matches at 8 bases. From germline, CDR1 is SGHVS and CDR2 FQNEAQ. With V trimmed by 5 bases and J by 2 bases, 5 bases remained unmatched. The CDR3 has 14 residues. CDR3 region: CASSVSGSTYEQYF. The CDR3 nucleotides read TGTGCCAGCAGCGTGAGCGGGAGCACCTACGAGCAGTACTTC.

This clone occurred once. J is TRBJ1-1 and V is TRBV19, with 8 positions matching TRBD1. In germline, CDR1 is LNHDA, CDR2 SQIVND (reference sequence). Unmatched junction bases numbered 3, after V lost 5 bases and J lost 4 bases. The CDR3 totals 13 residues. The CDR3 here is CASSLDRGTEAFF. CDR3 bases: TGTGCCAGTAGTCTCGACAGGGGCACTGAAGCTTTCTTT.

This chain joins TRBV14 and TRBJ1-1; 7 bases agree with TRBD1. The ends lost 7 bases at V and 0 bases at J; junction bases unmatched: 2. This CDR3 is 13 amino acids long. The germline V gene encodes CDR1 SGHDN and CDR2 FVKESK. CDR3 nucleotides: TGTGCCAGCACGACAGGGCTGAACACTGAAGCTTTCTTT. Translating gives CASTTGLNTEAFF. Variable domain in full (rest from reference TRBV14 and TRBJ1-1): EAGVTQFPSHSVIEKGQTVTLRCDPISGHDNLYWYRRVMGKEIKFLLHFVKESKQDESGMPNNRFLAERTGGTYSTLKVQPAELEDSGVYFCASTTGLNTEAFFGQGTRLTVV.

This chain links TRBV11-2 with TRBJ1-2; D unresolved. This CDR3 region has 13 residues. Trimming took 5 bases from V and 4 from J, leaving 11 bases between them. CDR1 and CDR2 (germline): SGHAT, FQNNGV. The DNA for the CDR3 is TGTGCCAGCAGCCCCGGGATCAGCTATGGCTACACCTTC. Translated: CASSPGISYGYTF.

The rearrangement joins TRBV28 to TRBJ1-4; D remains ambiguous. With 8 bases removed from V and 0 bases from J, the gap between germline ends came to 13 bases. CDR1 and CDR2 from the germline V gene are MDHEN and SYDVKM. CDR3 length: 15 residues. The CDR3 nucleotides are TGTGCCAGCTCCCGTCCAGGTGCAACTAATGAAAAACTGTTTTTT. Its translation is CASSRPGATNEKLFF.

The V and J genes are TRBV19 and TRBJ1-1, with D possibly matching TRBD1 (5 bases). In germline, CDR1 is LNHDA, CDR2 SQIVND (reference sequence). V lost 7 bases, J lost 1 base, and 13 bases lay in between. CDR3 length: 14 amino acids. The CDR3 DNA reads TGTGCCAGTACCCGAAGGGGCGGGAACACTGAAGCTTTCTTT. This gives the protein CASTRRGGNTEAFF.

This chain links TRBV30 with TRBJ1-5; the D gene is possibly TRBD1 (5 bases). The germline V and J ends were trimmed by 3 bases and 3 bases, with 15 bases remaining between them. Germline loops: CDR1 GTSNPN, CDR2 SVGIG (reference sequence). The CDR3 is 15 amino acids. The CDR3 nucleotides are TGTGCCTGGAGGGCCGCAGGGCGCTACAATCAGCCCCAGCATTTT. It encodes CAWRAAGRYNQPQHF.